Listed below are T cell receptor beta chains from one sample, sequenced in a study of blood T cell repertoires in COVID-19. Only in-frame clones appear in the TCRdb table, and some are missing; sequencing was by immunoSEQ multiplex PCR. The profile shows around 230,000 clones, 70% to 90% of them singletons. Source material: PBMCs or T cells enriched from blood (not recorded which). Source of these receptors: a woman between 35 and 50 years old with acute COVID-19. Both conserved end residues are part of each CDR3. D genes are given only for firm matches. Where a row states a size, it is once, few, many or the class of an expanded clone; other rows omit it.

V	D	size	J	DNA	CDR3
TRBV9	.	once	TRBJ1-2	TGTGCCAGCAGCCGTGATCGGGGAAGCTCCGGTGGCTACACCTTC	CASSRDRGSSGGYTF
TRBV18	TRBD1	.	TRBJ1-1	TGTGCCAGCTCAACATTCCGGGACAGTGGCACTGAAGCTTTCTTT	CASSTFRDSGTEAFF
TRBV7-9	TRBD1	.	TRBJ1-3	TGTGCCAGCAGCATCGGGACAGGTCCTGGAAACACCATATATTTT	CASSIGTGPGNTIYF
TRBV5-1	.	few	TRBJ2-5	TGCGCCAGCAGCTTGGGCGGAGTCCAAGAGACCCAGTACTTC	CASSLGGVQETQYF
TRBV5-1	.	.	TRBJ1-1	TGCGCCAGCAGCTTGTCGGCAGGGAACACTGAAGCTTTCTTT	CASSLSAGNTEAFF
TRBV27	.	.	TRBJ1-5	TGTGCCAGCAGACCCACGGGGGGGGGTAATCAGCCCCAGCATTTT	CASRPTGGGNQPQHF
TRBV2	TRBD2	.	TRBJ2-1	TGTGCCAGCAGTGAAGCGGGGCTAGCGGGGGCCGAGCAGTTCTTC	CASSEAGLAGAEQFF
TRBV7-9	.	.	TRBJ1-1	TGTGCCAGCAGCTTAGACCAGGGCCCGGCTTTCTTT	CASSLDQGPAFF
TRBV7-9	.	few	TRBJ2-1	TGTGCCAGCAGCTTTCAACTAGTAGCCGGCTACAATGAGCAGTTCTTC	CASSFQLVAGYNEQFF
TRBV25-1	.	once	TRBJ1-1	TGTGCCAGCATCCAAGGAGGGGCGGACACTGAAGCTTTCTTT	CASIQGGADTEAFF
TRBV2	.	.	TRBJ1-1	TGTGCCAGCAGTGCCGGAAGGACAGTATCCTTTGGGGCTTTCTTT	CASSAGRTVSFGAFF
TRBV5-4	TRBD1	.	TRBJ2-1	TGTGCCAGCAGCATCAGGACAGGGGCTTTACCTGAGCAGTTCTTC	CASSIRTGALPEQFF
TRBV27	.	.	TRBJ1-1	TGTGCCAGCAACCCCACCCGGTCCGTATCGAACACTGAAGCTTTCTTT	CASNPTRSVSNTEAFF
TRBV5-1	TRBD2	.	TRBJ2-5	TGCGCCAGCAGCTTGGCCCTAGCGGACCAAGAGACCCAGTACTTC	CASSLALADQETQYF
TRBV12-5	.	.	TRBJ1-2	TGTGCTAGTGGTTCGGCCACAGGACCTAACTATGGCTACACCTTC	CASGSATGPNYGYTF
TRBV6-2/TRBV6-3	TRBD1	.	TRBJ1-2	TGTGCCAGCAGTCTTCAGGGGGCCTATGGCTACACCTTC	CASSLQGAYGYTF
TRBV10-3	.	.	TRBJ1-6	TGTGCCATCAGTGAGTCAAGCGTATGGGATAATTCACCCCTCCACTTT	CAISESSVWDNSPLHF
TRBV5-1	TRBD1	.	TRBJ1-3	TGCGCCAGCAGCCCAGAAGGACAGGGAATTGGAAACACCATATATTTT	CASSPEGQGIGNTIYF
TRBV5-4	TRBD1	.	TRBJ2-7	TGTGCCAGCAGCTTGATCGGACAGGGCACCTACGAGCAGTACTTC	CASSLIGQGTYEQYF
TRBV6-2/TRBV6-3	.	.	TRBJ2-1	TGTGCCAGCAGTTACGTAGATCCCTCCTACAATGAGCAGTTCTTC	CASSYVDPSYNEQFF
TRBV6-5	TRBD2	.	TRBJ2-3	TGTGCCAGCAGGGCCGGGGGGTTCACAGATACGCAGTATTTT	CASRAGGFTDTQYF
TRBV5-6	.	few	TRBJ1-5	TGTGCCAGCAGCCCAAGCGGGGCTGATCAGCCCCAGCATTTT	CASSPSGADQPQHF
TRBV5-1	.	.	TRBJ2-2	TGCGCCAGCAGCTCCCAGGGGCCCACCGGGGAGCTGTTTTTT	CASSSQGPTGELFF
TRBV6-6	TRBD1	.	TRBJ1-1	TGTGCCAGCAGTTCTAAGGGGGCGCACACTGAAGCTTTCTTT	CASSSKGAHTEAFF
TRBV27	.	.	TRBJ1-1	TGTGCCAGCAGTTTACAGGTGGTGGTAGGGAACACTGAAGCTTTCTTT	CASSLQVVVGNTEAFF
TRBV18	TRBD2	many	TRBJ2-7	TGTGCCAGCTCACCAAGTAGCGGGGGCACGAGCTCCTACGAGCAGTACTTC	CASSPSSGGTSSYEQYF
TRBV3-1/TRBV3-2	.	.	TRBJ2-3	TGTGCCAGCAGCCGTGGAGTTTCTAGCACAGATACGCAGTATTTT	CASSRGVSSTDTQYF
TRBV19	.	.	TRBJ1-2	TGTGCCAGCCAAACCGGGACACTTACTAACTATGGCTACACCTTC	CASQTGTLTNYGYTF
TRBV5-1	.	.	TRBJ2-7	TGCGCCAGCAGCGTAGTCACCGGGAGCAATAAGCAGTACTTC	CASSVVTGSNKQYF
TRBV27	TRBD2	once	TRBJ2-2	TGTGCCAGCAGTTTCGGCGGGAGGGCCTCGGACACCGGGGAGCTGTTTTTT	CASSFGGRASDTGELFF
TRBV24-1	TRBD1	.	TRBJ1-5	TGTGCCACCAGCCAGGGGGCCAGCAATCAGCCCCAGCATTTT	CATSQGASNQPQHF
TRBV19	.	.	TRBJ1-3	TGTGCCAGTACCATCAATAGCGGGGTTGGAAACACCATATATTTT	CASTINSGVGNTIYF
TRBV19	.	.	TRBJ2-5	TGTGCCAGTAGTACCTTAGCCCAAGGGTTGGGGGGACCTCAAGAGACCCAGTACTTC	CASSTLAQGLGGPQETQYF
TRBV6-2/TRBV6-3	.	once	TRBJ1-2	TGTGCCAGCAGTTACGGGCAGGGGCTTGGCTACACCTTC	CASSYGQGLGYTF
TRBV19	TRBD1	once	TRBJ2-3	TGTGCCAGTACCCAACCGGGACAGTTTATAGATACGCAGTATTTT	CASTQPGQFIDTQYF
TRBV6-6	.	few	TRBJ2-2	TGTGCCAGCAGTTACCGGGGGGCAAAGAACACCGGGGAGCTGTTTTTT	CASSYRGAKNTGELFF
TRBV2	.	.	TRBJ1-6	TGTGCCAGCAGGGTCGATAGCTCCTATAATTCACCCCTCCACTTT	CASRVDSSYNSPLHF
TRBV6-5	TRBD1	.	TRBJ2-7	TGTGCCAGCAGCCCCGCCAGGGGGCAAACCTACGAGCAGTACTTC	CASSPARGQTYEQYF
TRBV7-2	.	.	TRBJ2-5	TGTGCCAGCAGCTTAAACTCCGCCGGGTTCCAAGAGACCCAGTACTTC	CASSLNSAGFQETQYF
TRBV3-1/TRBV3-2	.	.	TRBJ1-5	TGTGCCAGCAGCCAAGGCCAGGGCGGCAATCAGCCCCAGCATTTT	CASSQGQGGNQPQHF
TRBV10-2	.	.	TRBJ1-4	TGCGCCAGCAGTGAAACAGGGATATATGAAAAACTGTTTTTT	CASSETGIYEKLFF
TRBV11-2	.	.	TRBJ1-2	TGTGCCAGCAGCTATTGGGGGCAAGGTGGCTACACCTTC	CASSYWGQGGYTF
TRBV7-2	.	.	TRBJ2-2	TGTGCCAGCAGCCCACAGTTGGTCACCGGGGAGCTGTTTTTT	CASSPQLVTGELFF
TRBV5-1	.	once	TRBJ2-3	TGCGCCAGCAGCTTGACGACTGACGATACGCAGTATTTT	CASSLTTDDTQYF
TRBV13	.	.	TRBJ2-3	TGTGCCAGCAGCTTGCGTCAGGGTAGCACAGATACGCAGTATTTT	CASSLRQGSTDTQYF
TRBV5-4	TRBD1	.	TRBJ2-5	TGTGCCAGCAGCCGGGACAGCCAAGAGACCCAGTACTTC	CASSRDSQETQYF
TRBV7-8	.	few	TRBJ2-1	TGTGCCAGCAGCTTAGGAGTAACCTCCTACAATGAGCAGTTCTTC	CASSLGVTSYNEQFF